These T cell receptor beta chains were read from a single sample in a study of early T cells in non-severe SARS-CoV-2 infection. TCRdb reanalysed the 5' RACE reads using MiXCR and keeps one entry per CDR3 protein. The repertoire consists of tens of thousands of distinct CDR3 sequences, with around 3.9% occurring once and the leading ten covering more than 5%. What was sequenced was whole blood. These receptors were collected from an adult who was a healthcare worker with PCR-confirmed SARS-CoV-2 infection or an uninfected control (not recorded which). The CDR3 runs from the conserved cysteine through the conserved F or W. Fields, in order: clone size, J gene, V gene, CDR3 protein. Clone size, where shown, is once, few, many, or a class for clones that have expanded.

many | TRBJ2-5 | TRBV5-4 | CASSLVGQGRVQETQYF
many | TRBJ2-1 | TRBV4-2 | CASSQEVEKTSNEQFF
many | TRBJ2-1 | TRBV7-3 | CASSPHQRGSYNEQFF
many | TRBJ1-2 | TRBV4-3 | CASSQEKASFYGYTF
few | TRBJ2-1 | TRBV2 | CASSEVAASYNEQFF
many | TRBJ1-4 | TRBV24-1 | CATSDLRDRGLMANEKLFF
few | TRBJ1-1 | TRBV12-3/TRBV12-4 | CASSLSLGGNTEAFF
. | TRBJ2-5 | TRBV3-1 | CASSPGGLGETQYF
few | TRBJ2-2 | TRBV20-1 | CSAARPTGELFF
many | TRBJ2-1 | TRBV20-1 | CSARDQGGGPTPSSYNEQFF
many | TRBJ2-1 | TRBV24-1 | CATSAAFGISYNEQFF
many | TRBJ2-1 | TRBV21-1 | CASSLASANEQFF
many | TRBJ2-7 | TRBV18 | CASSPSGGSYEQYF
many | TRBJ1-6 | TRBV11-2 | CASSLGWVAPLHF
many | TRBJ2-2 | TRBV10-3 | CAISESLARGAGELFF
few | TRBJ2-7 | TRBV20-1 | CSASLLAGGYEQYF
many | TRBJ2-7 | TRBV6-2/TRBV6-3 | CASKGGSLIYEQYF
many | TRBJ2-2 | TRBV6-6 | CASSSLRTGELFF
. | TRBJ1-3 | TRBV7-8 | CASSLEGFGNTIYF
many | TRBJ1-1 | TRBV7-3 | CASSLMGNTEAFF
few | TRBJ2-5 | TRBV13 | CASSLPPQETQYF
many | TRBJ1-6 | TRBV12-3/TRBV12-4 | CASSLARDSPLHF
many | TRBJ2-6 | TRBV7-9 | CASSLGSLRPSGANVLTF
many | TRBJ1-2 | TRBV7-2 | CASSLEETSYGYTF
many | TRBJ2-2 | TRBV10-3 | CAISESEGAETGELFF
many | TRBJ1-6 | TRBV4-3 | CASSQGTDNSPLHF
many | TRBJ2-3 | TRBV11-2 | CASSLALAAGSTDTQYF
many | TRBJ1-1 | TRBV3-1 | CASSWTENTEAFF
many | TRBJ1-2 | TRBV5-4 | CASSLGQGLSSYGYTF
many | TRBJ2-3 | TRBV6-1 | CASSESRHTDTQYF
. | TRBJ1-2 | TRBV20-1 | CSASEGTNYGYTF
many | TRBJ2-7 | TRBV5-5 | CASSFTGGPYEQYF
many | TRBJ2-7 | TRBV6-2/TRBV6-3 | CASTYRPQGGLPSYEQYF
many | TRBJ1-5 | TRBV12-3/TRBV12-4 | CASSLDRAVNQPQHF
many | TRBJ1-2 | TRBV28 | CASSFPPGGAYGYTF
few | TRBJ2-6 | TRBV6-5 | CASRGQGRAGANVLTF
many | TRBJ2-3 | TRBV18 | CASSPPLTPFPTQYF
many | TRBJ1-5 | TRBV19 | CASSTQGHQPQHF
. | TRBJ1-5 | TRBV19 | CASHGTRNQPQHF
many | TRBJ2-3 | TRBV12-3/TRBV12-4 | CASRGGGDTQYF
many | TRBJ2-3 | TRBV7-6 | CASSLDVGYTTDTQYF
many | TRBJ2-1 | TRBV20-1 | CSAFTPGQAYNEQFF
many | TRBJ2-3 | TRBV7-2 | CASSSIGGAWARTDTQYF
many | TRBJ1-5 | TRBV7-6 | CASSLETGALFNQPQHF
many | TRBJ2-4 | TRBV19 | CASSITRDSKNIQYF
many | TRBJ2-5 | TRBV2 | CASSPRTGAETQYF
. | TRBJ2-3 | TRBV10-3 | CAIGLHGGTDTQYF
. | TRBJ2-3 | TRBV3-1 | CASSQQQDTQYF
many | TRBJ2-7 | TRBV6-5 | CASTPRQGALPRSYEQYF
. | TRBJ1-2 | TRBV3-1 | CASSPRGLYGYTF
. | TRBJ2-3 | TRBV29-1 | CSEQQDTQYF
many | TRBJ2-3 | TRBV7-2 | CASSSSGGPDTQYF
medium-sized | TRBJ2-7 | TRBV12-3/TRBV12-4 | CASSSRGRDEQYF